The entry below gives a single T cell receptor beta chain sequence along with its context. This clonotype was seen only a few times. The target of this receptor is not known. No base quality values were provided; no much bigger clone lies one nucleotide off. A patient counted as having stable Graves' hyperthyroidism if no progression to ophthalmopathy occurred over 18 months of follow-up. The hyperthyroidism patients were between 18 and 65 years old and newly diagnosed, with a disease duration of less than 2 months. The study excluded patients with uncontrolled infections, other autoimmune diseases, pregnancy or lactation. Diagnoses were established on the basis of clinical symptoms, serum thyroxine and TRAb, thyroid ultrasound, and orbital computed tomography. Ficoll-Paque density gradient centrifugation was used to isolate PBMCs from 9.5 to 10 ml of fresh peripheral blood. Total RNA was extracted with Trizol reagent, and quality was checked on an Agilent 2100 Bioanalyzer.

TCR beta CDR3 regions were amplified from RNA transcripts. A first-round RT-PCR of the TCR CDR3 used the HTBI primer set with the Qiagen OneStep RT-PCR kit. The libraries were constructed in a second round of multiplex PCR and then size-selected and purified. Paired-end sequencing of the libraries was performed with 100 bp reads on an Illumina HiSeq2000. Turning to the authors' computational methods: SOAPnuke was used to process the raw data, removing reads that contained adapters or uncalled bases, had a mean Phred below 15, or lacked an exact match to the constant primer or identifier. High-quality paired reads were merged using COPE v1.2.5, and each unique nucleotide sequence was defined as a clonotype. MiTCR v1.1 was used to align the clonotypes against IMGT TRBV, TRBD and TRBJ reference segments. The analysis included only V-J combinations with a frequency above 0.0001, which together covered approximately 99% of the repertoires. A TCS score was defined as the ratio between F50 (clonal expansion) and ExV (chaos), using BLOSUM62-based TCRdist between CDR3 peptides within each V-J. Welch's t-statistics and random forest reduced 500 to 550 V-J features to 10 to 15, which were used in a naive Bayes classifier (R e1071). TCRdb redid the processing of the public reads, applying fastp at Q25 and MiXCR, and retained in-frame beta chains. Rows matching on CDR3 protein sequence are summarized as one entry with the most common DNA and genes. These V and J calls rely on TCRdb rather than the paper's analysis. This sample lists a few hundred thousand distinct CDR3 sequences; around 13% were detected once. The biggest ten clones account for about 14% of the sample.

Including the terminal cysteine and phenylalanine, the CDR3 comprises 18 residues. The retained sequence is limited to the CDR3, 54 bases, with the frame set at the first base. In the germline V gene (reference sequence), CDR1 corresponds to DFQATT and CDR2 to SNEGSKA. Trimmed from V: 6 bases; trimmed from J: 3 bases; junction bases lacking a gene match: 14. This record belongs to a study of T cells in Graves' hyperthyroidism and ophthalmopathy (dated by TCRdb to about 2019). Looking at the study overall: Peripheral blood samples were taken at the time of initial diagnosis, prior to any treatment. A discovery cohort of about 96 patients, approximately 45 with Graves' ophthalmopathy and more than 55 with stable Graves' hyperthyroidism, was used to find distinguishing TCR V-J signatures. Prospective prediction of ophthalmopathy was tested in an independent validation cohort consisting of 18 hyperthyroidism patients and around 16 patients who later progressed to ophthalmopathy. The roughly 91 discovery patients were randomly divided into training and test sets at a 7:3 ratio. In addition, the study compared T-cell repertoires in thyroid tissue and in blood from over 5 Graves' hyperthyroidism patients. Once sampling was done, hyperthyroidism patients were given methimazole at a starting dose of 30 mg daily, whereas ophthalmopathy patients were given high-dose intravenous methylprednisolone. According to the paper, TCR Vbeta CDR3 sequencing was carried out on more than 120 peripheral blood samples, which came from 40 to 45 ophthalmopathy, around 74 hyperthyroidism and approximately 17 progressor patients. Overall study outcomes, separate from this receptor: Sample size was not statistically predetermined, and investigators were not blinded to group allocation. Ophthalmopathy was separated from stable hyperthyroidism by a 13 V-J signature model, with 87.88% sensitivity and approximately 81% specificity obtained in cross-validation and 80%/75% obtained in testing. In validation, progression to ophthalmopathy was predicted by the model with about 70% sensitivity and just over 72% specificity, a median of approximately 6.5 months before onset. Blood samples also contained most of the expanded thyroid clonotypes (frequency above 0.001), which suggests that blood repertoires may reflect thyroid immune responses.

The receptor chain draws on TRBV20-1 and TRBJ2-7, and 16 junctional nucleotides match TRBD2. The sequence was obtained from a woman between 40 and 55 years old with Graves' hyperthyroidism. The sequenced sample was blood. The nucleotide sequence is given as TGCAGTGCCCCGGGACTAGCGGGAGGGAAAGGGGTCCGCTACGAGCAGTACTTC. This yields the protein CSAPGLAGGKGVRYEQYF.